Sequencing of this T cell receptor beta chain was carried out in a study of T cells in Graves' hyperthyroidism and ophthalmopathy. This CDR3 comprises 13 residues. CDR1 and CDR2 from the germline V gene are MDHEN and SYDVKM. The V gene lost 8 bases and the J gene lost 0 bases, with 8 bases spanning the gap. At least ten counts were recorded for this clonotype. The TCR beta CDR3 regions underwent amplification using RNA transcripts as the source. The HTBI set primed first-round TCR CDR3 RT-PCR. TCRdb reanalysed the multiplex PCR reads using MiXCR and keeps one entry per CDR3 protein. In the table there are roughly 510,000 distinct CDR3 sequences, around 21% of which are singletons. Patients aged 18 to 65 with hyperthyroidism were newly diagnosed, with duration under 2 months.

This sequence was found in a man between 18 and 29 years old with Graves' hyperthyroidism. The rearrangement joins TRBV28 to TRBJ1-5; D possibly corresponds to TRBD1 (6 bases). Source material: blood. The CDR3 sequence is CASQGYSNQPQHF. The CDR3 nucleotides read TGTGCCAGCCAGGGGTATAGCAATCAGCCCCAGCATTTT. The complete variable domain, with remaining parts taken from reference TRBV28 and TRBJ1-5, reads DVKVTQSSRYLVKRTGEKVFLECVQDMDHENMFWYRQDPGLGLRLIYFSYDVKMKEKGDIPEGYSVSREKKERFSLILESASTNQTSMYLCASQGYSNQPQHFGDGTRLSIL.